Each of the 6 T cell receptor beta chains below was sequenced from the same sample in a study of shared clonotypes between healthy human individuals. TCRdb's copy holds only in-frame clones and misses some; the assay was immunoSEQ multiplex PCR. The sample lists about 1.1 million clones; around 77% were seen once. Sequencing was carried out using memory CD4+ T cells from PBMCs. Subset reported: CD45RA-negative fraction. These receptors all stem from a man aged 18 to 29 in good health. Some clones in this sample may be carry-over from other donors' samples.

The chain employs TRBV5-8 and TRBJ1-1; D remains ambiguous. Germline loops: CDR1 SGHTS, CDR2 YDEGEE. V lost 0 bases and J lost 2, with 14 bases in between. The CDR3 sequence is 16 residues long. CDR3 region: CASSLGLAGVNTEAFF. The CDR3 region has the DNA TGTGCCAGCAGCTTGGGTCTGGCAGGAGTTAACACTGAAGCTTTCTTT.

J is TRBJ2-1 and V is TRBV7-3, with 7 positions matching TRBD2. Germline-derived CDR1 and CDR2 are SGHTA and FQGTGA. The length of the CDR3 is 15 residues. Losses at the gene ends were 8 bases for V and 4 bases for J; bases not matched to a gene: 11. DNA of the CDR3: TGTGCCAGCTCGGTAGGGGAGGGAGCATACAATGAGCAGTTCTTC. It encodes CASSVGEGAYNEQFF.

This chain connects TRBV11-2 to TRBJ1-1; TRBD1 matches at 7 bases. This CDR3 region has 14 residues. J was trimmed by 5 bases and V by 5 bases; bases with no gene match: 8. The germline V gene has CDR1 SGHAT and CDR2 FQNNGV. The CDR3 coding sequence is TGTGCCAGCAGCGCACAGGGGCGGAGAACTGAAGCTTTCTTT. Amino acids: CASSAQGRRTEAFF.

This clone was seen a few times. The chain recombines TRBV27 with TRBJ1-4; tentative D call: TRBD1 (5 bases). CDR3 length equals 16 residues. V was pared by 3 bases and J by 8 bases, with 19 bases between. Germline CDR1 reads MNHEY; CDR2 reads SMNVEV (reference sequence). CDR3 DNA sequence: TGTGCCAGCAGTTTCCGCCAGGGTGATTTAAGAGAAAAACTGTTTTTT. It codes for CASSFRQGDLREKLFF.

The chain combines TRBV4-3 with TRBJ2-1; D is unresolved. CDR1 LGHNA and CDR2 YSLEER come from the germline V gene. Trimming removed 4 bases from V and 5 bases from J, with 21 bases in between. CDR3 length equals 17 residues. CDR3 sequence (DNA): TGCGCCAGCAGCCGCCGCTGGGGTGGCCAACTTAACAATGAGCAGTTCTTC. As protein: CASSRRWGGQLNNEQFF.

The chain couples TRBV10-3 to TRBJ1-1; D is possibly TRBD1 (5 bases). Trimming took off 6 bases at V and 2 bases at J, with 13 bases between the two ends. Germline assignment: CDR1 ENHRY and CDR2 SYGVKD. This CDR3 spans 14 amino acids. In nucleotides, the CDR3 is TGTGCCATCAGCACCGGGGGGGGAAACACTGAAGCTTTCTTT. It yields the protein CAISTGGGNTEAFF.